The 15 T cell receptor beta chains listed next were all sequenced from one sample in a study of molecular identifiers for immune sequencing clone quantification. MiXCR, applied by TCRdb to the PCR reads, yields one record per CDR3 protein. Of about 510,000 distinct CDR3 sequences in the sample, about a fifth were seen once. The sequenced material came from naive CD8+ T cells from blood, with Jurkat cell RNA spiked in. Sample subset: FACS-sorted CD8+CD4-CCR7+CD45RA+ naive T cells. The receptors were sampled from a human donor in good health. Some libraries in this study had Jurkat cell RNA spiked in.

The chain is built from TRBV7-9 and TRBJ2-1; 7 nucleotides agree with TRBD1. Germline loops: CDR1 SEHNR, CDR2 FQNEAQ (reference sequence). J gave up 2 bases and V 1 base, and 8 bases lay outside the gene matches. The length of the CDR3 is 17 residues. The CDR3 nucleotides read TGTGCCAGCAGCTTAGAAGAGACAGGGCGTCCCTACAATGAGCAGTTCTTC. Translation: CASSLEETGRPYNEQFF.

In its sample, this clonotype was seen many times. The gene calls are TRBV19 and TRBJ2-3, with 11 nucleotides matching TRBD1. The ends lost 10 bases at V and 5 bases at J; junction bases unmatched: 11. This CDR3 contains 15 residues. Per the germline V gene, CDR1 is LNHDA and CDR2 is SQIVND (reference sequence). The CDR3, as DNA: TGTGCCACGAGCCCCGGACAGGGGGCGGAAGATACGCAGTATTTT. Protein: CATSPGQGAEDTQYF.

This clonotype occurred a few times. This chain joins TRBV9 and TRBJ2-5; D remains unclear. Germline V gene lookup returns CDR1 SGDLS and CDR2 YYNGEE. The V and J ends lost 3 bases and 5 bases respectively, with 11 bases between them. The CDR3 loop spans 13 amino acids. The CDR3 DNA follows: TGTGCCAGCAGCGCGACGATCGGGGAGACCCAGTACTTC. Translating it yields CASSATIGETQYF.

The chain carries TRBV3-1 and TRBJ2-7, with D hard to call. Germline CDR1 reads LGHDT; CDR2 reads YNNKEL (reference sequence). V was trimmed by 1 base and J by 2 bases, leaving 6 bases between them. This CDR3 spans 13 amino acids. CDR3 in DNA: TGTGCCAGCAGCCAAGGCGCTACCTACGAGCAGTACTTC. Protein sequence: CASSQGATYEQYF.

Many counts were recorded for this clonotype. The chain joins TRBV28 to TRBJ1-1; tentatively, D is TRBD1 (5 bases). This CDR3 contains 17 residues. The germline gives CDR1 MDHEN, CDR2 SYDVKM. V lost 5 bases to trimming and J lost 1 base, with 20 bases between them. For the CDR3, the DNA is TGTGCCAGCAGTGCTCCAGGCCAAGGGGAGCCGAACACTGAAGCTTTCTTT. The encoded protein is CASSAPGQGEPNTEAFF.

The table lists this clonotype with a few counts. V gene TRBV21-1 combines with J gene TRBJ2-5; TRBD1 was called by the table and not checked on the DNA. TRBV21-1 is marked as a pseudogene. The CDR3 length is 15 residues. This CDR3 reads CASSNGTGSEETQYF. DNA for the CDR3: TGTGCCAGCAGCAACGGGACAGGGTCCGAAGAGACCCAGTACTTC.

This clonotype has ten or more counts. The chain employs TRBV20-1 and TRBJ1-4; possibly TRBD1 for D (5 bases). CDR1 is DFQATT, CDR2 SNEGSKA, per germline (reference sequence). The CDR3 has 13 amino acids. V was shortened by 6 bases and J by 5 bases, with 13 bases between the two germline ends. CDR3 protein: CSAPPPGNEKLFF. The CDR3 DNA sequence: TGCAGTGCCCCACCCCCAGGGAATGAAAAACTGTTTTTT.

This clonotype occurred many times. J is TRBJ2-7 and V is TRBV4-3; D is ambiguous. Germline V gives CDR1 LGHNA, CDR2 YSLEER. V lost 0 bases, J lost 2 bases, and 11 bases lay in between. The CDR3 length is 15 residues. The CDR3 reads CASSQDVPGAYEQYF. DNA for the CDR3: TGCGCCAGCAGCCAAGATGTCCCAGGAGCCTACGAGCAGTACTTC.

The V call is TRBV2, the J call TRBJ1-3, with D unclear. The ends were cut back, 4 bases at V and 3 bases at J, with 10 bases in the middle. This CDR3 has 14 residues. Germline CDR1 reads SNHLY; CDR2 reads FYNNEI. Here the CDR3 DNA reads TGTGCCAGCAGTGTGAGGGCCTTTGGAAACACCATATATTTT. Encoded protein: CASSVRAFGNTIYF.

On this clonotype: One base away lies a much larger clone, so this may be a sequencing read error. The chain links TRBV7-9 to TRBJ1-1; D not resolved. The germline V gene has CDR1 SEHNR and CDR2 FQNEAQ (reference sequence). The CDR3 contains 13 residues. The V gene lost 8 bases and the J gene lost 6 bases, with 16 bases spanning the gap. The CDR3 sequence: CASVVWDDAEAFF. DNA of the CDR3: TGTGCCAGCGTGGTCTGGGATGACGCTGAAGCTTTCTTT.

This clonotype was recorded at least ten times. The V gene is TRBV20-1, the J gene TRBJ2-7; D might be TRBD2 (5 bases). This CDR3 has 9 residues. Germline V gene data show CDR1 as DFQATT and CDR2 as SNEGSKA (reference sequence). Trimming shortened V by 3 bases and J by 11 bases, and 8 bases separated the two germline ends. For the CDR3, the DNA is TGCAGTGCTAGCCCCGGGAAGTACTTC. It specifies CSASPGKYF.

This clonotype showed up just a few times. The gene calls are TRBV7-6 and TRBJ2-1; 7 bases agree with TRBD2. Per the germline V gene, CDR1 is SGHVS and CDR2 is FNYEAQ. There are 19 residues in the CDR3. The junction had 16 bases not matched to a gene; V was cut back by 5 bases and J by 0 bases. CDR3 sequence reads: CASSRGQLAEMSSYNEQFF. The CDR3 region has the DNA TGTGCCAGCAGCCGCGGCCAGCTAGCGGAGATGAGCTCCTACAATGAGCAGTTCTTC. The full variable domain, rest sourced from reference TRBV7-6 and TRBJ2-1, is GAGVSQSPRYKVTKRGQDVALRCDPISGHVSLYWYRQALGQGPEFLTYFNYEAQQDKSGLPNDRFSAERPEGSISTLTIQRTEQRDSAMYRCASSRGQLAEMSSYNEQFFGPGTRLTVL.

This clonotype was counted ten times or more. This chain connects TRBV19 to TRBJ2-3; 12 bases fit TRBD2. This CDR3 is built from 16 residues. After removal of 5 bases from V and 2 bases from J, the junction contained 5 bases not matched to a gene. The V gene's germline CDR1 is LNHDA and CDR2 SQIVND (reference sequence). DNA of the CDR3: TGTGCCAGTAGTTTCGGACTAGCGGGAATCACAGATACGCAGTATTTT. Its translation is CASSFGLAGITDTQYF. The full variable domain, its missing parts supplied by reference TRBV19 and TRBJ2-3, is DGGITQSPKYLFRKEGQNVTLSCEQNLNHDAMYWYRQDPGQGLRLIYYSQIVNDFQKGDIAEGYSVSREKKESFPLTVTSAQKNPTAFYLCASSFGLAGITDTQYFGPGTRLTVL.

This clonotype was counted a few times. The chain is built from TRBV4-1 and TRBJ2-1; perhaps TRBD2 as D (7 bases). Germline CDR1 reads MGHRA; CDR2 reads YSYEKL. V lost 2 bases, J lost 10 bases, and 12 bases lay in between. The CDR3 covers 13 residues. The CDR3 DNA follows: TGCGCCAGCAGCCAACGGGGGGCTGAAGAGCAGTTCTTC. Translation gives CASSQRGAEEQFF.

This clonotype appeared a few times. V gene TRBV3-1 combines with J gene TRBJ2-3; 11 nucleotides line up with TRBD2. From germline, CDR1 is LGHDT and CDR2 YNNKEL (reference sequence). The CDR3 runs 17 residues. V gave up 1 base and J gave up 4 bases; unmatched junction bases: 7. DNA of the CDR3: TGTGCCAGCAGCCAAGTTCTAGCGGGAGGAATCGCAGATACGCAGTATTTT. It encodes CASSQVLAGGIADTQYF.